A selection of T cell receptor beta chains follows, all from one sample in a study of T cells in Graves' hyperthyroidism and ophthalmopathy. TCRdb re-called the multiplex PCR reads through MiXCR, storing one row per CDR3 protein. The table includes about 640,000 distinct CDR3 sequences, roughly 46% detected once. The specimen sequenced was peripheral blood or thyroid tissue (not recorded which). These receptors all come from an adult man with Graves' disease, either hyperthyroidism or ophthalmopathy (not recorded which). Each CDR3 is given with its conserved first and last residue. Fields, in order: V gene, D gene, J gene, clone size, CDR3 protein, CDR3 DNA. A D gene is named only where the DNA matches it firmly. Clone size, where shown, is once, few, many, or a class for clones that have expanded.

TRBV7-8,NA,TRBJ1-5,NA,CASSIGALNQPQHF,TGTGCCAGCAGCATCGGGGCATTAAATCAGCCCCAGCATTTT
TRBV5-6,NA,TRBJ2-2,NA,CASSLAVRASWELFF,TGTGCCAGCAGCTTGGCCGTACGAGCGTCCTGGGAGCTGTTTTTT
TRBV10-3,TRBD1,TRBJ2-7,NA,CAISQTGTGAYEQYF,TGTGCCATCAGTCAAACCGGGACAGGGGCCTACGAGCAGTACTTC
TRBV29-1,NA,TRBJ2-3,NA,CSVEGARDTQYF,TGCAGCGTTGAAGGTGCTCGGGATACGCAGTATTTT
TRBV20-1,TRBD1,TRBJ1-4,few,CSARDPRDSNEKLFF,TGCAGTGCTAGAGATCCCCGGGACAGTAATGAAAAACTGTTTTTT
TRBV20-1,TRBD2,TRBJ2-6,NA,CSAGLAGGGNSGANVLTF,TGCAGCGCGGGACTAGCGGGAGGAGGGAACTCTGGGGCCAACGTCCTGACTTTC
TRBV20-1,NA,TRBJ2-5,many,CSASLRAVDQYF,TGCAGTGCTAGCCTGAGGGCAGTCGATCAGTACTTC
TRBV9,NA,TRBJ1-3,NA,CASSVVAEVALGNTIYF,TGTGCCAGCAGCGTAGTTGCAGAAGTAGCCCTTGGAAACACCATATATTTT
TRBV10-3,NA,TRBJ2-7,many,CAISDASSYEQYF,TGTGCCATCAGCGACGCAAGCTCCTACGAGCAGTACTTC
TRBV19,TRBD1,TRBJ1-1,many,CASRSTGLNTEAFF,TGTGCCAGTAGGTCGACAGGGCTAAACACTGAAGCTTTCTTT
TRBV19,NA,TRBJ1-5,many,CASSFGEGQPQHF,TGTGCCAGTAGTTTCGGGGAGGGTCAGCCCCAGCATTTT
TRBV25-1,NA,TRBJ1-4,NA,CAYGPLGTNEKLFF,TGTGCTTACGGCCCCCTGGGAACTAATGAAAAACTGTTTTTT
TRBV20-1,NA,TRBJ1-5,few,CSGGGDNQPQHF,TGCAGTGGCGGCGGTGACAATCAGCCCCAGCATTTT
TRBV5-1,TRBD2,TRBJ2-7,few,CASSVGLAGGPGYEQYF,TGCGCCAGCAGCGTGGGACTAGCGGGAGGGCCAGGTTACGAGCAGTACTTC
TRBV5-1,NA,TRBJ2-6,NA,CASRLTDSYSGANVLTF,TGCGCCAGCAGACTAACGGACAGCTACTCTGGGGCCAACGTCCTGACTTTC
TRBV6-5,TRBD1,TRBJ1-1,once,CASSYWTGLQRGTEAFF,TGTGCCAGCAGTTACTGGACAGGGCTCCAAAGGGGAACTGAAGCTTTCTTT
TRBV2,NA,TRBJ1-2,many,CASSDHRGYTF,TGTGCCAGCAGTGACCACCGTGGCTACACCTTC
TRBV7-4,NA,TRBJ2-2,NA,CASSLVGMLSTGELFF,TGTGCCAGCAGTTTAGTGGGGATGTTGAGCACCGGGGAGCTGTTTTTT
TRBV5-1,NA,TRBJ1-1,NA,CASSPTRGVNTEAFF,TGCGCCAGCAGCCCGACCCGAGGGGTTAACACTGAAGCTTTCTTT
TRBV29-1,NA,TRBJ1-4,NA,CSLGDRSNEKLFF,TGCAGCTTGGGAGACCGAAGTAATGAAAAACTGTTTTTT
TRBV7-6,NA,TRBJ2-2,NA,CASSLGSGEAGELFF,TGTGCTAGCAGCTTAGGGTCGGGAGAGGCCGGGGAGCTGTTTTTT
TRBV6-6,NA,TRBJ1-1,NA,CASSYFRVGGTEAFF,TGTGCCAGCAGTTACTTCAGGGTAGGCGGCACTGAAGCTTTCTTT
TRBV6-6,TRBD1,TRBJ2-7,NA,CASSYLPGTGFNEQYF,TGTGCCAGCAGTTACTTACCCGGGACAGGGTTCAACGAGCAGTACTTC
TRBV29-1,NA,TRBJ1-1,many,CSVESSLNTEAFF,TGCAGCGTTGAATCTAGCCTAAACACTGAAGCTTTCTTT
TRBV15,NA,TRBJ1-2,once,CATSRAASGNTF,TGTGCCACCAGCAGAGCAGCGTCCGGAAACACCTTC
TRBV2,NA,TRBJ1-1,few,CASSFRDKSTEAFF,TGTGCCAGCAGCTTCCGAGACAAATCTACTGAAGCTTTCTTT
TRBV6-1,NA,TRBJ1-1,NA,CASRLAENTEAFF,TGTGCCAGCAGACTGGCAGAGAACACTGAAGCTTTCTTT
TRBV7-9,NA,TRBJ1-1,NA,CASSFGRAGLNTEAFF,TGTGCCAGCAGCTTTGGTAGGGCAGGACTGAACACTGAAGCTTTCTTT
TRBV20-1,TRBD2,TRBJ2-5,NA,CSARAGTSGTETQYF,TGCAGTGCTAGAGCTGGGACTAGCGGGACGGAGACCCAGTACTTC
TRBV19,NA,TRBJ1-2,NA,CASSISQGANYGYTF,TGTGCCAGTAGTATCTCACAGGGAGCTAACTATGGCTACACCTTC
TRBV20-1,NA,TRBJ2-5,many,CSARMKETQYF,TGCAGTGCTAGGATGAAAGAGACCCAGTACTTC
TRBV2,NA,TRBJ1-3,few,CASKGTAGSGNTIYF,TGTGCCAGCAAGGGGACCGCCGGCTCTGGAAACACCATATATTTT
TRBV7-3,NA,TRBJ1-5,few,CASSSPPRRANQPQHF,TGTGCCAGCAGCTCCCCCCCACGTCGCGCTAATCAGCCCCAGCATTTT